This T cell receptor (beta chain) was recorded in a study of identical twins. Turning to this clonotype: Its target is not known.

The V segment lost 5 bases and the J segment 9 bases; nucleotides outside the gene matches: 10. The CDR3 covers 14 residues. Study outcomes and limitations: Zero-insertion findings could be partly confounded by invariant cells (MAIT and iNKT cells). In cord blood, abundant beta clonotypes had fewer insertions; memory showed no trend.

Unique molecular identifiers were present on the cDNA, which also gained a universal primer site by template switching. MiXCR was run by TCRdb on the 5' RACE reads, yielding one entry per CDR3 protein. The profile shows around 340,000 distinct CDR3 sequences, 9% to 15% of them singletons. The sample was also linked to a second study, of yellow fever vaccine responses in identical twins. According to that study: Reportedly, twins showed a vaccine T cell response that looked partly convergent and partly personalized.

V and J are TRBV12-3 or TRBV12-4 and TRBJ2-1; 7 nucleotides match TRBD2. Specimen: CD8+ T cells sorted from blood. The sequence derives from a woman under 30 in good health. CDR3: CASSPWGREGEQFF. In nucleotides, the CDR3 is TGTGCCAGCAGTCCATGGGGCAGGGAGGGTGAGCAGTTCTTC.